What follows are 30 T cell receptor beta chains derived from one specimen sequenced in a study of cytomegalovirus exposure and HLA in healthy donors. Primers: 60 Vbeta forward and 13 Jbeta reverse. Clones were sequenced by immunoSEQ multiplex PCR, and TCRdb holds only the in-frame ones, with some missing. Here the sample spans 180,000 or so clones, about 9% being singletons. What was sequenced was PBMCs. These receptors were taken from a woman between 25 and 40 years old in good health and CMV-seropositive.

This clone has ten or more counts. The CDR3 DNA reads TGTGCCAGTAGTATTTCCGGGAAACCGGGCACTGAAGCTTTCTTT. Its translation: CASSISGKPGTEAFF. The chain carries TRBV19 and TRBJ1-1; D is ambiguous. V was pared by 3 bases and J by 4 bases, with 15 bases between. Germline CDR1 LNHDA, CDR2 SQIVND (reference sequence). The CDR3 has 15 amino acids.

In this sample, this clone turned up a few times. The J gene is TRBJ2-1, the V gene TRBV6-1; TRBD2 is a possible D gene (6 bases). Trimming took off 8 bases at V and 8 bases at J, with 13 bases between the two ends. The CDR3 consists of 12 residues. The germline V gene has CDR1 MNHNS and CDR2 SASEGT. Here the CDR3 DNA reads TGTGCCAGCTCCGGAGGGCCTCATGAGCAGTTCTTC. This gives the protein CASSGGPHEQFF.

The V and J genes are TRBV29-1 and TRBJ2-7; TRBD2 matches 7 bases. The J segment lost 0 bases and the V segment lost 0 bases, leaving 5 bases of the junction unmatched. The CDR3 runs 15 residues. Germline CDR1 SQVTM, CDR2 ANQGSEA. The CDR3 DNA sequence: TGCAGCGTTGAAGATCCTAGCGGCCACTCCTACGAGCAGTACTTC. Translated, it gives CSVEDPSGHSYEQYF.

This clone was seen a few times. The chain's CDR3 is CASSILAGGHSNQPQHF. DNA of the CDR3: TGTGCCAGTAGTATCCTGGCAGGGGGGCATAGCAATCAGCCCCAGCATTTT. This chain uses TRBV19 with TRBJ1-5, with 7 bases lining up with TRBD1. CDR3 size: 17 residues. The germline V gene has CDR1 LNHDA and CDR2 SQIVND (reference sequence). The V and J ends lost 3 bases and 0 bases, in that order; junction bases with no gene match: 8. The full variable domain, with the rest looked up from reference TRBV19 and TRBJ1-5, is DGGITQSPKYLFRKEGQNVTLSCEQNLNHDAMYWYRQDPGQGLRLIYYSQIVNDFQKGDIAEGYSVSREKKESFPLTVTSAQKNPTAFYLCASSILAGGHSNQPQHFGDGTRLSIL.

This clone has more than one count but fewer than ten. CDR3 coding DNA: TGTGCCACAGAAGGGACAGGGCACTCCTCAGATACGCAGTATTTT. It is translated as CATEGTGHSSDTQYF. This chain connects TRBV6-1 to TRBJ2-3; 9 nucleotides match TRBD1. V trimming: 10 bases; J trimming: 4 bases; junction bases outside the gene matches: 12. In germline, CDR1 is MNHNS, CDR2 SASEGT. There are 15 residues in the CDR3.

The CDR3 sequence is CASSLLGTGTLYGYTF. The CDR3 DNA reads as TGTGCCAGCAGTTTATTAGGGACAGGGACCCTCTATGGCTACACCTTC. The V gene is TRBV27, the J gene TRBJ1-2, with 9 bases aligning to TRBD1. The CDR3 runs to 16 residues. V lost 1 base to trimming and J lost 4 bases; unmatched junction nucleotides: 7. CDR1 is MNHEY and CDR2 is SMNVEV in the germline V gene (reference sequence).

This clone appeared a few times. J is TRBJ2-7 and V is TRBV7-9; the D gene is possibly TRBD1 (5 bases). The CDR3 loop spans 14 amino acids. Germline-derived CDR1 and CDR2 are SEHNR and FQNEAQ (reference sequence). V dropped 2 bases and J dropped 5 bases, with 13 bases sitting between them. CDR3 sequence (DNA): TGTGCCAGCAGCTTAATCGGACAAGTAGACGAGCAGTACTTC. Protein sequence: CASSLIGQVDEQYF.

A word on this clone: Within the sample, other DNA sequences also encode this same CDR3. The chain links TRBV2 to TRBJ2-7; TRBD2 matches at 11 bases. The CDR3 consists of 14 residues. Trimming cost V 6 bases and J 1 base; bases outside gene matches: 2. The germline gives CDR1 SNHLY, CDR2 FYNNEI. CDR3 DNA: TGTGCCAGCAGAGGGACTAGCGGATCCTACGAGCAGTACTTC. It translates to CASRGTSGSYEQYF.

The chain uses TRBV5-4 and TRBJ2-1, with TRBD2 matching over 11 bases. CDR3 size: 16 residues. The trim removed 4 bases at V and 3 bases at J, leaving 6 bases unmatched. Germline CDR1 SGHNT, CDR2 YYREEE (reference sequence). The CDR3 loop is CASSPTGLAVYNEQFF. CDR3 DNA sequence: TGTGCCAGCAGCCCCACGGGACTAGCGGTCTACAATGAGCAGTTCTTC.

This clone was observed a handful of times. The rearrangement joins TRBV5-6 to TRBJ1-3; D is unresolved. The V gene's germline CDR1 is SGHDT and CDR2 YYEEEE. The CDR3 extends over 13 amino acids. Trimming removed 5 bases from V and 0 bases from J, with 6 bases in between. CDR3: CASRSVSGNTIYF. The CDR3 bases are TGTGCCAGCAGATCGGTCTCTGGAAACACCATATATTTT.

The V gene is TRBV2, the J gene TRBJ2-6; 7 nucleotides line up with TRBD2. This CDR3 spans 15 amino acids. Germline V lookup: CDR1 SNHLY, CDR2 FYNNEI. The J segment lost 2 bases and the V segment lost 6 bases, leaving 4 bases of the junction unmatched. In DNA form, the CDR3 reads TGTGCCAGCAGGCGGGAGAAACCTGGGGCCAACGTCCTGACTTTC. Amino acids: CASRREKPGANVLTF. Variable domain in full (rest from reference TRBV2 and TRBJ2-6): EPEVTQTPSHQVTQMGQEVILRCVPISNHLYFYWYRQILGQKVEFLVSFYNNEISEKSEIFDDQFSVERPDGSNFTLKIRSTKLEDSAMYFCASRREKPGANVLTFGAGSRLTVL.

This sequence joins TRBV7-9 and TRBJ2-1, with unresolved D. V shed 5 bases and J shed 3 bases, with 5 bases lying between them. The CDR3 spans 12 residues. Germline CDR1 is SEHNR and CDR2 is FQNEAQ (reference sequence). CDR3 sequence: CASSPLYNEQFF. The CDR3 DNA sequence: TGTGCCAGCAGCCCCCTCTACAATGAGCAGTTCTTC.

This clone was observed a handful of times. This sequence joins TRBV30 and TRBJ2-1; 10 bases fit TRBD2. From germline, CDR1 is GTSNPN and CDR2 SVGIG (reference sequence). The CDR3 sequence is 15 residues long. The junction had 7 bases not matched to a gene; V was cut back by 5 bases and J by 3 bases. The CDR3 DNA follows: TGTGCCTGGGGGAGCGGGGGGGTTCACTACAATGAGCAGTTCTTC. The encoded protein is CAWGSGGVHYNEQFF.

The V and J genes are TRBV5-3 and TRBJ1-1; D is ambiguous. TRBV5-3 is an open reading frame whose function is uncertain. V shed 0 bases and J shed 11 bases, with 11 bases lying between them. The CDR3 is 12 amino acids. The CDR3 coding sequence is TGTGCCAGAAGCTTGGTGGGCGTTTGGGCTTTCTTT. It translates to CARSLVGVWAFF.

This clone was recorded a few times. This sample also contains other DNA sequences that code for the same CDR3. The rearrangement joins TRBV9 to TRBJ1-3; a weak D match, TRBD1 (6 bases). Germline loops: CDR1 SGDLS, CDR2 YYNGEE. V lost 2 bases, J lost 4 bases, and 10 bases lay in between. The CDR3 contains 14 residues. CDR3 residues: CASSVRGTGNTIYF. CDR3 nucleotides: TGTGCCAGCAGCGTCAGGGGAACAGGAAACACCATATATTTT. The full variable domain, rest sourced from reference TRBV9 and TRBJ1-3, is DSGVTQTPKHLITATGQRVTLRCSPRSGDLSVYWYQQSLDQGLQFLIQYYNGEERAKGNILERFSAQQFPDLHSELNLSSLELGDSALYFCASSVRGTGNTIYFGEGSWLTVV.

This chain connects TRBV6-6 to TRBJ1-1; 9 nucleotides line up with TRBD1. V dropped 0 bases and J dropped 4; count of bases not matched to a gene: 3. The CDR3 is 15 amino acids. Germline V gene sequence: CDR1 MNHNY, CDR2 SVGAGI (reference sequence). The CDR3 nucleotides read TGTGCCAGCAGTTACTCGCCGACAGGGGGCACTGAAGCTTTCTTT. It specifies CASSYSPTGGTEAFF.

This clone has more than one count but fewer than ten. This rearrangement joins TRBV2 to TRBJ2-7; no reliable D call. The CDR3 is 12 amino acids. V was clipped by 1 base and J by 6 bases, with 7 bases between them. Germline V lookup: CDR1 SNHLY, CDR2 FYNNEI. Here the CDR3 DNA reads TGTGCCAGCAGTGAAGGGCCAATCGAGCAGTACTTC. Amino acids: CASSEGPIEQYF.

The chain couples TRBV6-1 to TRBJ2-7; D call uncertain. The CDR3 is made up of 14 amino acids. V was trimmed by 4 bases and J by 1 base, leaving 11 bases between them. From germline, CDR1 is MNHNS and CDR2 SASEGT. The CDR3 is CASSGILPSYEQYF. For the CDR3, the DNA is TGTGCCAGCAGTGGAATCCTACCTTCCTACGAGCAGTACTTC.

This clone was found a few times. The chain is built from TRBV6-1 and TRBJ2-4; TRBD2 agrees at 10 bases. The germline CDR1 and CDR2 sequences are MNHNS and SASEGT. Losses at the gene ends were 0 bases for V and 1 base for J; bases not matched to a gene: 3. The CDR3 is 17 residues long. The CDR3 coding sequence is TGTGCCAGCAGTGAAGCGGGACTAGCGCGGGCCAAAAACATTCAGTACTTC. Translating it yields CASSEAGLARAKNIQYF.

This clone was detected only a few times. CDR3 DNA: TGTGCCAGCAGCTTGCCCGTAGGGGCTAGCAATGAGCAGTTCTTC. Its protein is CASSLPVGASNEQFF. The chain joins TRBV5-6 to TRBJ2-1; perhaps TRBD1 as D (5 bases). Germline CDR1 and CDR2: SGHDT and YYEEEE. The V end lost 1 base, the J end lost 6 bases, and 14 bases lay between the germline ends. The CDR3 sequence is 15 residues long.

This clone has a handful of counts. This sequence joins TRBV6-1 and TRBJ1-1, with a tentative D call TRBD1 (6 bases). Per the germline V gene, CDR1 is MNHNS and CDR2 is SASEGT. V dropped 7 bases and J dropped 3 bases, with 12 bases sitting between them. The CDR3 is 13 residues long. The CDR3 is CASTEGTHTEAFF. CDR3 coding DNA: TGTGCCAGCACCGAGGGGACACACACTGAAGCTTTCTTT.

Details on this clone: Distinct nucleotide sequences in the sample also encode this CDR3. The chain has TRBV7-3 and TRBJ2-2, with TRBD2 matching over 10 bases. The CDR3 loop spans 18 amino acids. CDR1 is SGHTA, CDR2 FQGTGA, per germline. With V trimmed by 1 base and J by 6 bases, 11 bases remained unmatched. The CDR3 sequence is CASSLNLLSSGRPGELFF. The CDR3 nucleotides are TGTGCCAGCAGCTTAAACCTCTTGTCTAGCGGGAGACCCGGGGAGCTGTTTTTT.

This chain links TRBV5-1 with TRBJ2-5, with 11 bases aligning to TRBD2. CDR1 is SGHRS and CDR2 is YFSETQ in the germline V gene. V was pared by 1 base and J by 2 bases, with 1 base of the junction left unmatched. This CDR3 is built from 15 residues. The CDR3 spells CASSLTSGGQETQYF. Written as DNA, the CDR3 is TGCGCCAGCAGCTTGACTAGCGGGGGTCAAGAGACCCAGTACTTC.

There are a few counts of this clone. CDR3 sequence (DNA): TGTGCCAGCAGCTTGCCAGCGGGAGCACCGGAGACCCAGTACTTC. Translating it yields CASSLPAGAPETQYF. V usage is TRBV5-6 and J usage is TRBJ2-5, with 8 bases lining up with TRBD2. The CDR3 covers 15 residues. Germline CDR1 reads SGHDT; CDR2 reads YYEEEE. V was pared by 1 base and J by 5 bases, with 7 bases of the junction left unmatched.

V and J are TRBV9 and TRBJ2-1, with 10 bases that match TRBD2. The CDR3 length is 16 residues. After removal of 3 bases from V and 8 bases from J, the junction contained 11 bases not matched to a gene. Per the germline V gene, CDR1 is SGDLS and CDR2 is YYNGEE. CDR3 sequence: CASSATQREGPDEQFF. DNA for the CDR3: TGTGCCAGCAGCGCGACTCAGCGGGAGGGCCCGGATGAGCAGTTCTTC.

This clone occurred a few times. Here the CDR3 DNA reads TGTGCCAGCAGCTCCCGGGACAGGGGGCAGAATGAGCAGTTCTTC. Translating gives CASSSRDRGQNEQFF. The chain joins TRBV7-7 to TRBJ2-1; 12 bases are shared with TRBD1. Germline lookup yields CDR1 SSHAT and CDR2 FNYEAQ (reference sequence). The junction had 5 bases not matched to a gene; V was cut back by 4 bases and J by 7 bases. The CDR3 extends over 15 amino acids.

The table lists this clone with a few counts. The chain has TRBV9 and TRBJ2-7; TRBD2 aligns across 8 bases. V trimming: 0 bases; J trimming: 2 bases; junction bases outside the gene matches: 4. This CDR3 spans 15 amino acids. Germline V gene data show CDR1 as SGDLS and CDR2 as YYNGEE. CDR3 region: CASSVGPAGAYEQYF. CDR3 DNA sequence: TGTGCCAGCAGCGTAGGTCCAGCGGGGGCCTACGAGCAGTACTTC.

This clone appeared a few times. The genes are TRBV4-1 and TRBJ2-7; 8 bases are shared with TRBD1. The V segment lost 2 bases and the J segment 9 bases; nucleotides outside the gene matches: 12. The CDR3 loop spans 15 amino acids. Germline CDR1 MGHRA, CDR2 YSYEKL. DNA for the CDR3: TGCGCCAGCAGCCAACCGGGACAGGTGTTATTGGGGCAGTACTTC. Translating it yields CASSQPGQVLLGQYF.

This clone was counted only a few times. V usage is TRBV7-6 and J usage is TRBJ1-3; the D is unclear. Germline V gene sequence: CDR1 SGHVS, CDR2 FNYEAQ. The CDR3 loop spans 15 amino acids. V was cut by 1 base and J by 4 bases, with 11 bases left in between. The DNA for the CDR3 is TGTGCCAGCAGCTTAGGGCCCGACGGGGGAAACACCATATATTTT. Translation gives CASSLGPDGGNTIYF. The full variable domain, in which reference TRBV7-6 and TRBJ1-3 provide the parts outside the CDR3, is GAGVSQSPRYKVTKRGQDVALRCDPISGHVSLYWYRQALGQGPEFLTYFNYEAQQDKSGLPNDRFSAERPEGSISTLTIQRTEQRDSAMYRCASSLGPDGGNTIYFGEGSWLTVV.

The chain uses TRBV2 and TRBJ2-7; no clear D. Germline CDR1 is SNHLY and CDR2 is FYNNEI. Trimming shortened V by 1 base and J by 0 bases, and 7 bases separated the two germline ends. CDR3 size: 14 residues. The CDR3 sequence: CASSEGGSSYEQYF. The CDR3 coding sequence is TGTGCCAGCAGTGAAGGCGGCAGCTCCTACGAGCAGTACTTC. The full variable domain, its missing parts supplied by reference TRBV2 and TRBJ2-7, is EPEVTQTPSHQVTQMGQEVILRCVPISNHLYFYWYRQILGQKVEFLVSFYNNEISEKSEIFDDQFSVERPDGSNFTLKIRSTKLEDSAMYFCASSEGGSSYEQYFGPGTRLTVT.